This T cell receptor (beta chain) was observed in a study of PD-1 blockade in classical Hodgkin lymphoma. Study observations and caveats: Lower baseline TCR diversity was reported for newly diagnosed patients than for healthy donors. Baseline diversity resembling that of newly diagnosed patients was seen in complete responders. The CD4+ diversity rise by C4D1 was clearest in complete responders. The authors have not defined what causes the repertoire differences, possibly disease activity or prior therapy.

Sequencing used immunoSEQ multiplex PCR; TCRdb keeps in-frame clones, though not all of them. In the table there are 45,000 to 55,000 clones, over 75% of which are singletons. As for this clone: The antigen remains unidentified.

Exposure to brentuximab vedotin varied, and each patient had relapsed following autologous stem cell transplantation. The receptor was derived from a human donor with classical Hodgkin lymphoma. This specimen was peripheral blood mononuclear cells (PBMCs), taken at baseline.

The CDR3 nucleotides read TGTGCTAGTGGTTTGGTCACGGTTGAGCAGTTCTTC. This sequence encodes CASGLVTVEQFF. The chain is built from TRBV12-5 and TRBJ2-1; no reliable D call. The germline V and J ends were trimmed by 0 bases and 9 bases, with 6 bases remaining between them. Germline CDR1 and CDR2: LGHNT and FRNRAP. The CDR3 has 12 residues.